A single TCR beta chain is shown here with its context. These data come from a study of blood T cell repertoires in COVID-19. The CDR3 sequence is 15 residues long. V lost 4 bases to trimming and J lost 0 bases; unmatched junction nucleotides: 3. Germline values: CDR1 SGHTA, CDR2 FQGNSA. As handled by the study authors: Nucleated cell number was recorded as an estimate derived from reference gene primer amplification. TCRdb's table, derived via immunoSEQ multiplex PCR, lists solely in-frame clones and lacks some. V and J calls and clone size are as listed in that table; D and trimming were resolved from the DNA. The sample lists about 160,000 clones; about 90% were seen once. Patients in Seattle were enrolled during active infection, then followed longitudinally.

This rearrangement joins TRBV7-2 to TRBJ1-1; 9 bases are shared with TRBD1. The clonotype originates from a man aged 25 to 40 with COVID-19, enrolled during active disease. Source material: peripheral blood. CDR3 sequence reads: CASSYRDRVNTEAFF. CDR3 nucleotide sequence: TGTGCCAGCAGCTACCGGGACAGGGTGAACACTGAAGCTTTCTTT.